This TCR beta chain stems from a study of T cell responses to AZD1222 COVID-19 vaccine. Here immunoSEQ multiplex PCR was the method, and the copy in TCRdb shows in-frame clones only, minus some. In the table there are 150,000 to 200,000 clones, roughly nine tenths of which are singletons. Study-wide findings and caveats: Only 5 or 6 AZD1222 recipients tested seropositive at baseline.

V shed 4 bases, J shed 2 bases, and the junction held 3 bases outside the gene matches. The CDR3 runs 14 residues. CDR1 and CDR2 (germline): SGHAT, FQNNGV. Of note for this clone: Its matching antigen is unknown.

The chain uses TRBV11-2 and TRBJ2-3; 7 nucleotides match TRBD1. This sequence originates from an adult who received the AZD1222 COVID-19 vaccine. The sequenced sample was peripheral blood, obtained 28 days after the second AZD1222 dose. CDR3 DNA: TGTGCCAGCAGCTCGACAGGGTTCACAGATACGCAGTATTTT. Translation: CASSSTGFTDTQYF.